One sample yielded the 27 T cell receptor beta chains listed below, sequenced in a study of cytomegalovirus exposure and HLA in healthy donors. The PCR used 60 Vbeta and 13 Jbeta primers. Libraries were prepared by immunoSEQ multiplex PCR; TCRdb keeps only in-frame clonotypes and omits some of them. This repertoire shows 35,000 to 45,000 clones, 50% found once; its top ten account for around 10%. The sample comprised PBMCs. Receptors were obtained from a human donor in good health.

This clone occurred once. The chain links TRBV7-2 to TRBJ2-7; 14 bases agree with TRBD2. J was trimmed by 2 bases and V by 2 bases; bases with no gene match: 5. Per the germline V gene, CDR1 is SGHTA and CDR2 is FQGNSA. The CDR3 length is 17 residues. As DNA, the CDR3 is TGTGCCAGCAGCTTAACCGGACTAGCGGGGGGTGCCTACGAGCAGTACTTC. As protein: CASSLTGLAGGAYEQYF.

There are a few counts of this clone. The chain uses TRBV29-1 and TRBJ2-1; 8 bases match TRBD2. The CDR3 sequence is 16 residues long. The J segment lost 10 bases and the V segment lost 5 bases, leaving 19 bases of the junction unmatched. CDR1 SQVTM and CDR2 ANQGSEA come from the germline V gene. As DNA, the CDR3 is TGCAGCGTTCGATCGGGGGGGCGTCGAGGGATAGAAGAGCAGTTCTTC. It is translated as CSVRSGGRRGIEEQFF.

The rearrangement uses TRBV7-9 and TRBJ2-7; tentative D call: TRBD1 (6 bases). Trimming took 5 bases from V and 0 from J, leaving 20 bases between them. The germline CDR1 and CDR2 sequences are SEHNR and FQNEAQ (reference sequence). The CDR3 runs 17 residues. CDR3 residues: CASSQGPDRQSSYEQYF. DNA for the CDR3: TGTGCCAGCAGCCAAGGACCCGACAGGCAAAGCTCCTACGAGCAGTACTTC.

The chain carries TRBV6-4 and TRBJ2-3; D call uncertain. Germline V gene lookup returns CDR1 MRHNA and CDR2 SNTAGT. The ends were cut back, 6 bases at V and 3 bases at J, with 13 bases in the middle. The CDR3 has 14 residues. The CDR3 nucleotides are TGTGCCAGCAGCCCCAATGGAGAAACAGATACGCAGTATTTT. The encoded protein is CASSPNGETDTQYF.

The rearrangement uses TRBV15 and TRBJ2-4; 7 bases line up with TRBD1. The CDR3 spans 15 residues. V gave up 0 bases and J gave up 3 bases; unmatched junction bases: 2. Germline V gene lookup returns CDR1 LNHNV and CDR2 YYDKDF (reference sequence). CDR3 protein: CATSRDRDSKNIQYF. For the CDR3, the DNA is TGTGCCACCAGCAGAGACCGGGACAGCAAAAACATTCAGTACTTC.

The rearrangement uses TRBV30 and TRBJ2-1; 11 nucleotides align to TRBD2. CDR3 length: 14 amino acids. Germline CDR1 reads GTSNPN; CDR2 reads SVGIG (reference sequence). After removal of 4 bases from V and 12 bases from J, the junction contained 11 bases not matched to a gene. CDR3 protein: CAWTTSGSNIGQFF. DNA of the CDR3: TGTGCCTGGACAACTAGCGGGAGTAATATAGGGCAGTTCTTC. Using reference TRBV30 and TRBJ2-1 for the parts outside the CDR3, the full variable domain is SQTIHQWPATLVQPVGSPLSLECTVEGTSNPNLYWYRQAAGRGLQLLFYSVGIGQISSEVPQNLSASRPQDRQFILSSKKLLLSDSGFYLCAWTTSGSNIGQFFGPGTRLTVL.

The chain links TRBV25-1 to TRBJ2-2; a possible D gene is TRBD1 (6 bases). Germline lookup yields CDR1 MGHDK and CDR2 SYGVNS. Deletions cut 2 bases from V and 1 base from J, with 11 bases between. This CDR3 comprises 16 residues. DNA of the CDR3: TGTGCCAGCAGTGAACCCGGGACAAGGAACACCGGGGAGCTGTTTTTT. Protein product: CASSEPGTRNTGELFF.

The chain couples TRBV7-9 to TRBJ2-7; TRBD1 matches 7 bases. After removal of 6 bases from V and 9 bases from J, the junction contained 8 bases not matched to a gene. The CDR3 spans 12 residues. Germline assignment: CDR1 SEHNR and CDR2 FQNEAQ (reference sequence). The CDR3 region is CASSPGTVGQYF. CDR3 DNA sequence: TGTGCCAGCAGTCCCGGGACAGTGGGGCAGTACTTC.

The rearrangement links TRBV6-1 to TRBJ1-5, with 8 bases matching TRBD1. The length of the CDR3 is 15 residues. V lost 6 bases to trimming and J lost 2 bases; unmatched junction nucleotides: 6. The germline gives CDR1 MNHNS, CDR2 SASEGT. The CDR3 is CASRTGQGRNQPQHF. The CDR3 DNA is TGTGCCAGCAGGACAGGACAGGGACGCAATCAGCCCCAGCATTTT.

This chain uses TRBV6-6 with TRBJ2-3, with TRBD1 matching 7 bases. The CDR3 loop spans 15 amino acids. The germline CDR1 and CDR2 sequences are MNHNY and SVGAGI (reference sequence). J was trimmed by 3 bases and V by 4 bases; bases with no gene match: 7. The CDR3 is CASSSMGQTTDTQYF. The CDR3 DNA reads TGTGCCAGCAGTTCGATGGGACAGACAACAGATACGCAGTATTTT.

The chain is built from TRBV5-5 and TRBJ1-2; D gene unclear. The V gene's germline CDR1 is SGHKS and CDR2 YYEKEE (reference sequence). The CDR3 is made up of 14 amino acids. Trimming stripped 3 bases from V and 8 bases from J, with 17 bases between. CDR3 DNA sequence: TGTGCCAGCAGCTCCATGGATAGCGGGAGGGGCTACACCTTC. Protein sequence: CASSSMDSGRGYTF.

The chain combines TRBV4-3 with TRBJ2-3; no firm D call. Germline CDR1 and CDR2: LGHNA and YSLEER. The germline V and J ends were trimmed by 0 bases and 3 bases, with 7 bases remaining between them. The CDR3 runs to 14 residues. The CDR3 protein is CASSQDARTDTQYF. In DNA, the CDR3 is TGCGCCAGCAGCCAAGATGCACGGACAGATACGCAGTATTTT.

The rearrangement joins TRBV5-1 to TRBJ1-2; D is ambiguous. The V gene's germline CDR1 is SGHRS and CDR2 YFSETQ. V lost 0 bases and J 6 bases, leaving 12 bases between the germline ends. CDR3 size: 14 residues. CDR3 residues: CASSLGEAVHGYTF. CDR3 in DNA: TGCGCCAGCAGCTTGGGGGAGGCAGTACATGGCTACACCTTC.

The chain uses TRBV2 and TRBJ1-5, with 7 bases identical to TRBD1. Germline V gives CDR1 SNHLY, CDR2 FYNNEI. The trim removed 6 bases at V and 4 bases at J, leaving 9 bases unmatched. This CDR3 is 15 amino acids long. CDR3 coding DNA: TGTGCCAGCAGGATCCGGGACAGCACTAATCAGCCCCAGCATTTT. Protein product: CASRIRDSTNQPQHF.

The chain combines TRBV21-1 with TRBJ2-7; TRBD1, the table's D call, was not compared with the DNA. TRBV21-1 is designated a pseudogene. This CDR3 has 18 residues. CDR3 in amino acids: CASSKFGQGKASSYEQYF. DNA for the CDR3: TGTGCCAGCAGCAAATTCGGACAGGGCAAGGCGAGCTCCTACGAGCAGTACTTC.

This clone was seen a few times. The chain is built from TRBV7-3 and TRBJ2-7; D is unresolved. From germline, CDR1 is SGHTA and CDR2 FQGTGA. V lost 2 bases and J 0 bases, leaving 11 bases between the germline ends. The CDR3 contains 15 residues. The CDR3 DNA reads as TGTGCCAGCAGCTTATCCGCGCGGTACTCCTACGAGCAGTACTTC. Translation: CASSLSARYSYEQYF. Full variable domain (remainder filled in from reference TRBV7-3 and TRBJ2-7): GAGVSQTPSNKVTEKGKYVELRCDPISGHTALYWYRQSLGQGPEFLIYFQGTGAADDSGLPNDRFFAVRPEGSVSTLKIQRTERGDSAVYLCASSLSARYSYEQYFGPGTRLTVT.

The V gene is TRBV5-1, the J gene TRBJ2-7, with D possibly matching TRBD1 (5 bases). The ends were cut back, 0 bases at V and 7 bases at J, with 11 bases in the middle. Germline V lookup: CDR1 SGHRS, CDR2 YFSETQ. This CDR3 is built from 13 residues. This chain's CDR3 is CASSLETAWEQYF. The DNA of the CDR3 is TGCGCCAGCAGCTTGGAGACAGCGTGGGAGCAGTACTTC.

V gene TRBV9 combines with J gene TRBJ2-5; 9 bases align to TRBD1. This CDR3 is 15 amino acids long. The germline V gene has CDR1 SGDLS and CDR2 YYNGEE. The J segment lost 4 bases and the V segment lost 4 bases, leaving 8 bases of the junction unmatched. The DNA of the CDR3 is TGTGCCAGCAGCTTCACAGGGGGCGCAGGAGAGACCCAGTACTTC. It specifies CASSFTGGAGETQYF.

The chain employs TRBV18 and TRBJ1-1; D call uncertain. With 1 base removed from V and 0 bases from J, the gap between germline ends came to 12 bases. The CDR3 has 16 residues. CDR1 and CDR2 from the germline V gene are KGHSH and LQKENI. CDR3 loop: CASSPRGQNLNTEAFF. The DNA for the CDR3 is TGTGCCAGCTCACCACGAGGGCAGAATTTGAACACTGAAGCTTTCTTT.

The genes are TRBV15 and TRBJ2-7; perhaps TRBD2 as D (6 bases). The germline V and J ends were trimmed by 5 bases and 2 bases, with 13 bases remaining between them. CDR3 size: 14 residues. The germline CDR1 and CDR2 sequences are LNHNV and YYDKDF (reference sequence). The CDR3 region is CATSPSRGAYEQYF. CDR3 in DNA: TGTGCCACCAGCCCCTCCCGCGGGGCCTACGAGCAGTACTTC. The whole variable domain, remainder taken from reference TRBV15 and TRBJ2-7, is DAMVIQNPRYQVTQFGKPVTLSCSQTLNHNVMYWYQQKSSQAPKLLFHYYDKDFNNEADTPDNFQSRRPNTSFCFLDIRSPGLGDTAMYLCATSPSRGAYEQYFGPGTRLTVT.

This chain joins TRBV11-2 and TRBJ2-3, with D tentatively TRBD1 (7 bases). The CDR3 extends over 16 amino acids. Germline CDR1 SGHAT, CDR2 FQNNGV. Trimming stripped 1 base from V and 2 bases from J, with 13 bases between. CDR3 coding DNA: TGTGCCAGCAGCTTAGTGGCGGGACAGAACACAGATACGCAGTATTTT. This gives the protein CASSLVAGQNTDTQYF.

A few counts support this clone. J is TRBJ1-5 and V is TRBV4-2; the match to TRBD1 covers 9 bases. The germline CDR1 and CDR2 sequences are LGHNA and YNFKEQ. After removal of 6 bases from V and 2 bases from J, the junction contained 5 bases not matched to a gene. The CDR3 contains 15 residues. The CDR3 sequence: CASRHTGGGNQPQHF. The CDR3 DNA follows: TGTGCCAGCAGACACACAGGGGGCGGCAATCAGCCCCAGCATTTT.

V and J are TRBV5-1 and TRBJ2-5; D may be TRBD1 (6 bases). CDR1 and CDR2 (germline): SGHRS, YFSETQ. Trimming stripped 2 bases from V and 5 bases from J, with 13 bases between. This CDR3 is built from 14 residues. This CDR3 reads CASSLQGSGETQYF. Written as DNA, the CDR3 is TGCGCCAGCAGCTTACAGGGTTCGGGCGAGACCCAGTACTTC.

This clone was counted only a few times. The J gene is TRBJ1-4, the V gene TRBV29-1; a weak D match, TRBD1 (5 bases). Trimming pared 7 bases from V and 7 bases from J, leaving 16 bases between. Germline V gene lookup returns CDR1 SQVTM and CDR2 ANQGSEA. The CDR3 covers 13 residues. CDR3 residues: CSARWGSREKLFF. CDR3 DNA: TGCAGCGCCCGGTGGGGCTCACGTGAAAAACTGTTTTTT. Variable domain in full (rest from reference TRBV29-1 and TRBJ1-4): SAVISQKPSRDICQRGTSLTIQCQVDSQVTMMFWYRQQPGQSLTLIATANQGSEATYESGFVIDKFPISRPNLTFSTLTVSNMSPEDSSIYLCSARWGSREKLFFGSGTQLSVL.

This clone was seen more than once but under ten times. This sequence joins TRBV28 and TRBJ2-1, with a possible D match to TRBD1 (6 bases). Germline CDR1 MDHEN, CDR2 SYDVKM. V was pared by 6 bases and J by 12 bases, with 18 bases between. The CDR3 totals 13 residues. The CDR3: CASRPWDRTAQFF. The CDR3 nucleotides are TGTGCCAGCAGGCCGTGGGACCGGACAGCGCAGTTCTTC.

V gene TRBV5-4 combines with J gene TRBJ2-1, with D tentatively TRBD1 (6 bases). Trimming cost V 5 bases and J 5 bases, with 11 bases left between them. CDR3 size: 13 residues. From germline, CDR1 is SGHNT and CDR2 YYREEE (reference sequence). As DNA, the CDR3 is TGTGCCAGCAGGAAGGGGGTGGACAATGAGCAGTTCTTC. Its translation: CASRKGVDNEQFF.

V gene TRBV28 combines with J gene TRBJ1-2, with TRBD1 as a possible D gene (6 bases). The CDR3 spans 16 residues. Per germline, CDR1 MDHEN and CDR2 SYDVKM. V lost 3 bases, J lost 3 bases, and 17 bases lay in between. CDR3 nucleotide sequence: TGTGCCAGCAGTTTTCGACAGGTTCGGGACCACTATGGCTACACCTTC. Protein product: CASSFRQVRDHYGYTF.